A selection of T cell receptor beta chains follows, all from one sample in a study of blood T cell repertoires in COVID-19. TCRdb keeps only in-frame clones here, not all; method: immunoSEQ multiplex PCR. The sample consists of around 150,000 clones, roughly nine tenths of them appearing once. The sequenced sample was peripheral blood. These receptor sequences come from a man between 18 and 29 years old with acute or convalescent COVID-19. CDR3s include the opening cysteine and the closing phenylalanine or tryptophan. Fields, in order: clone size, J gene, D gene, V gene, CDR3 protein, CDR3 DNA. The D gene is left open where the match is weak. Clone size appears in some rows only: once, few, many, or a class for an expanded clone.

clone_size: .
j_call: TRBJ1-2
d_call: TRBD1
v_call: TRBV30
cdr3_aa: CAWSLRDRDPDGYTF
cdr3_nt: TGTGCCTGGAGTTTACGAGACAGGGATCCCGATGGCTACACCTTC

clone_size: .
j_call: TRBJ1-2
d_call: TRBD1
v_call: TRBV2
cdr3_aa: CASSDPDRGGYGYTF
cdr3_nt: TGTGCCAGCAGTGACCCGGACAGGGGTGGCTATGGCTACACCTTC

clone_size: .
j_call: TRBJ2-5
d_call: TRBD2
v_call: TRBV5-5
cdr3_aa: CASSLVGARLAGSKETQYF
cdr3_nt: TGTGCCAGCAGCTTGGTTGGGGCTCGACTAGCGGGGAGTAAAGAGACCCAGTACTTC

clone_size: .
j_call: TRBJ1-4
d_call: .
v_call: TRBV5-1
cdr3_aa: CASSRGGMGNEKLFF
cdr3_nt: TGCGCCAGCAGCCGGGGCGGGATGGGGAATGAAAAACTGTTTTTT

clone_size: .
j_call: TRBJ2-1
d_call: TRBD1
v_call: TRBV18
cdr3_aa: CASSPGTRDSYNEQFF
cdr3_nt: TGTGCCAGCTCACCAGGGACCCGGGACAGCTACAATGAGCAGTTCTTC

clone_size: .
j_call: TRBJ1-5
d_call: TRBD1
v_call: TRBV7-2
cdr3_aa: CASSSQGDDLTQHF
cdr3_nt: TGTGCCAGCAGCTCGCAGGGGGACGATTTGACCCAGCATTTT

clone_size: .
j_call: TRBJ2-3
d_call: TRBD2
v_call: TRBV6-1
cdr3_aa: CASSVPGGGGGRTDTQYF
cdr3_nt: TGTGCCAGCAGTGTCCCTGGCGGGGGAGGCGGACGAACAGATACGCAGTATTTT

clone_size: .
j_call: TRBJ2-2
d_call: TRBD2
v_call: TRBV19
cdr3_aa: CASSGERGSGELFF
cdr3_nt: TGTGCCAGTAGTGGAGAGCGGGGGTCCGGGGAGCTGTTTTTT

clone_size: once
j_call: TRBJ1-5
d_call: TRBD1
v_call: TRBV6-6
cdr3_aa: CASSGTGDNQPQHF
cdr3_nt: TGTGCCAGCTCCGGGACAGGGGATAATCAGCCCCAGCATTTT

clone_size: .
j_call: TRBJ2-1
d_call: .
v_call: TRBV5-6
cdr3_aa: CASTEELSYNEQFF
cdr3_nt: TGTGCCAGCACAGAGGAACTCTCCTACAATGAGCAGTTCTTC

clone_size: .
j_call: TRBJ1-5
d_call: .
v_call: TRBV7-8
cdr3_aa: CASSPPPYRASNQPQHF
cdr3_nt: TGTGCCAGCAGCCCGCCCCCGTACAGGGCTAGCAATCAGCCCCAGCATTTT

clone_size: .
j_call: TRBJ1-3
d_call: .
v_call: TRBV25-1
cdr3_aa: CASRETGSGNTIYF
cdr3_nt: TGTGCCAGCAGAGAGACAGGCTCTGGAAACACCATATATTTT

clone_size: .
j_call: TRBJ1-6
d_call: .
v_call: TRBV2
cdr3_aa: CASSSNRVGNSPLHF
cdr3_nt: TGTGCCAGCAGTTCTAACAGGGTAGGGAATTCACCCCTCCACTTT

clone_size: .
j_call: TRBJ1-2
d_call: .
v_call: TRBV19
cdr3_aa: CASSIAGLTNYGYTF
cdr3_nt: TGTGCCAGTAGTATAGCGGGACTCACTAACTATGGCTACACCTTC

clone_size: .
j_call: TRBJ2-3
d_call: TRBD2
v_call: TRBV15
cdr3_aa: CATSRGRTSGGSDTQYF
cdr3_nt: TGTGCCACCAGCAGAGGAAGAACTAGCGGGGGGTCAGATACGCAGTATTTT

clone_size: .
j_call: TRBJ1-6
d_call: .
v_call: TRBV4-1
cdr3_aa: CASSQDQGSPLHF
cdr3_nt: TGCGCCAGCAGCCAAGATCAGGGATCACCCCTCCACTTT

clone_size: once
j_call: TRBJ1-2
d_call: .
v_call: TRBV30
cdr3_aa: CAWSVSNYGYTF
cdr3_nt: TGTGCCTGGAGTGTTTCGAACTATGGCTACACCTTC

clone_size: .
j_call: TRBJ1-2
d_call: .
v_call: TRBV7-9
cdr3_aa: CASSLAARRVGPSSF
cdr3_nt: TGTGCCAGCAGCTTAGCGGCGAGAAGAGTGGGCCCCAGTTCTTTC

clone_size: once
j_call: TRBJ2-7
d_call: .
v_call: TRBV5-8
cdr3_aa: CASSSTYEQYF
cdr3_nt: TGTGCCAGCAGCTCCACCTACGAGCAGTACTTC

clone_size: .
j_call: TRBJ2-3
d_call: TRBD2
v_call: TRBV7-2
cdr3_aa: CASSLMAGGPADTQYF
cdr3_nt: TGTGCCAGCAGCTTAATGGCGGGGGGGCCCGCAGATACGCAGTATTTT

clone_size: .
j_call: TRBJ1-2
d_call: TRBD1
v_call: TRBV18
cdr3_aa: CASSPLQGVPDGYTF
cdr3_nt: TGTGCCAGCTCACCATTACAGGGGGTTCCCGATGGCTACACCTTC

clone_size: .
j_call: TRBJ1-2
d_call: .
v_call: TRBV9
cdr3_aa: CASSPGEGFYGYTF
cdr3_nt: TGTGCCAGCAGCCCTGGGGAGGGTTTCTATGGCTACACCTTC

clone_size: .
j_call: TRBJ1-1
d_call: .
v_call: TRBV3-1/TRBV3-2
cdr3_aa: CASSPRQLNTEAFF
cdr3_nt: TGTGCCAGCAGCCCTCGACAGTTGAACACTGAAGCTTTCTTT

clone_size: .
j_call: TRBJ2-1
d_call: TRBD2
v_call: TRBV6-4
cdr3_aa: CASSDSERGAYNEQFF
cdr3_nt: TGTGCCAGCAGTGACTCGGAGCGGGGGGCGTACAATGAGCAGTTCTTC

clone_size: .
j_call: TRBJ2-3
d_call: TRBD2
v_call: TRBV24-1
cdr3_aa: CASRDYGDTQYF
cdr3_nt: TGTGCTAGCCGGGACTACGGAGATACGCAGTATTTT

clone_size: .
j_call: TRBJ1-1
d_call: .
v_call: TRBV5-3
cdr3_aa: CARSLRTPNTEAFF
cdr3_nt: TGTGCCAGAAGCTTGCGGACACCGAACACTGAAGCTTTCTTT

clone_size: .
j_call: TRBJ2-5
d_call: .
v_call: TRBV19
cdr3_aa: CASSDRDSGVETQYF
cdr3_nt: TGTGCCAGTTCCGACAGGGACTCCGGGGTGGAGACCCAGTACTTC

clone_size: few
j_call: TRBJ1-5
d_call: .
v_call: TRBV6-5
cdr3_aa: CASNSGGGGNQPQHF
cdr3_nt: TGTGCCAGCAATTCGGGAGGAGGTGGCAATCAGCCCCAGCATTTT

clone_size: once
j_call: TRBJ2-1
d_call: TRBD1
v_call: TRBV5-4
cdr3_aa: CASSAPGQEYGEQFF
cdr3_nt: TGTGCCAGCAGCGCACCGGGACAGGAGTACGGGGAGCAGTTCTTC

clone_size: .
j_call: TRBJ1-1
d_call: .
v_call: TRBV6-5
cdr3_aa: CASSPETAEAFF
cdr3_nt: TGTGCCAGCAGTCCCGAGACAGCTGAAGCTTTCTTT

clone_size: .
j_call: TRBJ2-1
d_call: TRBD1
v_call: TRBV7-9
cdr3_aa: CASSLALGTGINEQFF
cdr3_nt: TGTGCCAGCAGCTTAGCGCTAGGGACAGGGATCAATGAGCAGTTCTTC

clone_size: .
j_call: TRBJ2-1
d_call: .
v_call: TRBV7-2
cdr3_aa: CASSPWTRSEQFF
cdr3_nt: TGTGCCAGCAGCCCATGGACTCGATCGGAGCAGTTCTTC

clone_size: .
j_call: TRBJ1-5
d_call: .
v_call: TRBV11-3
cdr3_aa: CASSLDTHHLYSNQPQHF
cdr3_nt: TGTGCCAGCAGCTTAGATACTCACCACCTCTATAGCAATCAGCCCCAGCATTTT

clone_size: .
j_call: TRBJ1-2
d_call: TRBD1
v_call: TRBV24-1
cdr3_aa: CATSSATGSIGGYTF
cdr3_nt: TGTGCCACCAGCTCAGCGACAGGGTCGATCGGTGGCTACACCTTC

clone_size: .
j_call: TRBJ2-2
d_call: TRBD1
v_call: TRBV27
cdr3_aa: CASGTGESTGELFF
cdr3_nt: TGTGCCAGCGGGACAGGGGAATCCACCGGGGAGCTGTTTTTT

clone_size: .
j_call: TRBJ1-2
d_call: .
v_call: TRBV12-3/TRBV12-4
cdr3_aa: CASSWTDFYGYTF
cdr3_nt: TGTGCCAGCAGTTGGACGGACTTCTATGGCTACACCTTC

clone_size: once
j_call: TRBJ2-1
d_call: TRBD2
v_call: TRBV11-2
cdr3_aa: CASSLDRTGGFNEQFF
cdr3_nt: TGTGCCAGCAGCTTAGATCGAACGGGGGGATTCAATGAGCAGTTCTTC

clone_size: .
j_call: TRBJ2-1
d_call: TRBD1
v_call: TRBV4-1
cdr3_aa: CASSQPGQGSHNEQFF
cdr3_nt: TGCGCCAGCAGCCAACCGGGACAGGGGTCCCACAATGAGCAGTTCTTC

clone_size: once
j_call: TRBJ1-1
d_call: TRBD1
v_call: TRBV7-9
cdr3_aa: CASSPGQGRDTEAFF
cdr3_nt: TGTGCCAGCAGCCCGGGACAGGGGCGAGACACTGAAGCTTTCTTT

clone_size: .
j_call: TRBJ1-1
d_call: TRBD1
v_call: TRBV7-2
cdr3_aa: CASSPTGIGTEAFF
cdr3_nt: TGTGCCAGCAGCCCGACAGGGATAGGCACTGAAGCTTTCTTT

clone_size: .
j_call: TRBJ1-5
d_call: TRBD1
v_call: TRBV6-1
cdr3_aa: CASSDGTGSLLSNQPQHF
cdr3_nt: TGTGCCAGCAGTGACGGGACAGGGAGCCTTTTGAGCAATCAGCCCCAGCATTTT

clone_size: .
j_call: TRBJ1-5
d_call: .
v_call: TRBV15
cdr3_aa: CATSREGPLNTQHF
cdr3_nt: TGTGCCACCAGCAGAGAGGGCCCTCTAAATACCCAGCATTTT

clone_size: .
j_call: TRBJ1-1
d_call: .
v_call: TRBV19
cdr3_aa: CASSIAGGGGTEAFF
cdr3_nt: TGTGCCAGTAGTATAGCCGGGGGGGGCGGCACTGAAGCTTTCTTT

clone_size: .
j_call: TRBJ2-3
d_call: TRBD1
v_call: TRBV18
cdr3_aa: CASSPDRVLDTQYF
cdr3_nt: TGTGCCAGCTCACCGGACAGGGTATTGGACACGCAGTATTTT

clone_size: .
j_call: TRBJ2-5
d_call: TRBD2
v_call: TRBV7-2
cdr3_aa: CASSLWSLAGGTTKETQYF
cdr3_nt: TGTGCCAGCAGCTTATGGTCACTAGCGGGGGGGACAACGAAAGAGACCCAGTACTTC

clone_size: .
j_call: TRBJ2-2
d_call: TRBD1
v_call: TRBV5-8
cdr3_aa: CASSPRTGMNTGELFF
cdr3_nt: TGTGCCAGCAGCCCACGGACAGGAATGAACACCGGGGAGCTGTTTTTT

clone_size: .
j_call: TRBJ2-1
d_call: .
v_call: TRBV7-3
cdr3_aa: CASSTTGTHNEQFF
cdr3_nt: TGTGCCAGCAGCACCACCGGGACACACAATGAGCAGTTCTTC

clone_size: .
j_call: TRBJ1-2
d_call: .
v_call: TRBV27
cdr3_aa: CASRGHTTGGYTF
cdr3_nt: TGTGCCAGCAGGGGACACACCACGGGAGGCTACACCTTC

clone_size: once
j_call: TRBJ1-1
d_call: .
v_call: TRBV6-6
cdr3_aa: CASSYVVRTEAFF
cdr3_nt: TGTGCCAGCAGTTACGTAGTTCGGACTGAAGCTTTCTTT

clone_size: .
j_call: TRBJ1-2
d_call: TRBD1
v_call: TRBV30
cdr3_aa: CAWMRIEGANGYTF
cdr3_nt: TGTGCCTGGATGAGGATTGAGGGGGCGAATGGCTACACCTTC